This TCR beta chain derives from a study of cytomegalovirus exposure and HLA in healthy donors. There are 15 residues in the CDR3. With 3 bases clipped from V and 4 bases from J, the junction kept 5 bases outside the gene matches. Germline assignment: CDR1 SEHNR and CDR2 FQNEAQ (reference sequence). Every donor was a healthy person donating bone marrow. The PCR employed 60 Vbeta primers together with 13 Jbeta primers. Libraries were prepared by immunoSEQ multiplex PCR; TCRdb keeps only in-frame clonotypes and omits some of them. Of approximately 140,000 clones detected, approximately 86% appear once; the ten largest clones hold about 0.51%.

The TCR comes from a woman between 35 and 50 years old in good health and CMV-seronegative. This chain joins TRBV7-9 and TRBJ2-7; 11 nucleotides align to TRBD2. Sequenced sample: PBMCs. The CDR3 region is CASSFPGLAEYEQYF. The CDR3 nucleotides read TGTGCCAGCAGCTTCCCGGGACTAGCGGAATACGAGCAGTACTTC.